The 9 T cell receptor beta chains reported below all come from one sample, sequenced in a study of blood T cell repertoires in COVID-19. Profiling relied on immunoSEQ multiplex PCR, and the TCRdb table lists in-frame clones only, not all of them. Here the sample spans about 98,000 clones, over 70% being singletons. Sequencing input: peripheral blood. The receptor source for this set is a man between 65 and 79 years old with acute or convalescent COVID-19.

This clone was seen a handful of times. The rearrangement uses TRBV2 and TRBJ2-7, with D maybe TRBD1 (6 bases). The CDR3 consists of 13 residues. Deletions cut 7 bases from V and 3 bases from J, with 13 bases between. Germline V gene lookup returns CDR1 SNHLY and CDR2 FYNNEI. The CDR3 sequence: CASKQGPSYEQYF. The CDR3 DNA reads TGTGCCAGCAAACAGGGACCGAGCTACGAGCAGTACTTC.

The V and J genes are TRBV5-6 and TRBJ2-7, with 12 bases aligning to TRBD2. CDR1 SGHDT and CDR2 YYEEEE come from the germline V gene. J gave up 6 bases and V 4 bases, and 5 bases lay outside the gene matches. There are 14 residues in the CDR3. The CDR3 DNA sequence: TGTGCCAGCAGCCCGACTAGCGGGAGCGGCGAGCAGTACTTC. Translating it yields CASSPTSGSGEQYF.

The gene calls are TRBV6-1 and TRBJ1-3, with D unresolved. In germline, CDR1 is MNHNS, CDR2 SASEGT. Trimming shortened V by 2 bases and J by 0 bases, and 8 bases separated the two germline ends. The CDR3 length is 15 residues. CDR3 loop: CASSEKAGSGNTIYF. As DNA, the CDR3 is TGTGCCAGCAGTGAAAAGGCAGGCTCTGGAAACACCATATATTTT.

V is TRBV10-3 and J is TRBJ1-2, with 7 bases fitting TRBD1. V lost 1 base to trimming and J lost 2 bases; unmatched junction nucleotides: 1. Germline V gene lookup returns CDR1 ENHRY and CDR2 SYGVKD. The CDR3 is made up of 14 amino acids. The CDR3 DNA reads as TGTGCCATCAGTGAGTTGGGACAGAACTATGGCTACACCTTC. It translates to CAISELGQNYGYTF.

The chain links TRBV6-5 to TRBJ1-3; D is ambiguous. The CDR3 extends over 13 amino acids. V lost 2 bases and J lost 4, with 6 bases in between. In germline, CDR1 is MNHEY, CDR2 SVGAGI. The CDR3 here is CASSYQTGNTIYF. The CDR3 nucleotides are TGTGCCAGCAGTTACCAGACAGGAAACACCATATATTTT.

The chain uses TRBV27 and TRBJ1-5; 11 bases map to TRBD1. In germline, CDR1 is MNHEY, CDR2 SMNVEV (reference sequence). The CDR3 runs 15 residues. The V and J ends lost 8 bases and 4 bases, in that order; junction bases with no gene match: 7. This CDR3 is CASGPGTGGNQPQHF. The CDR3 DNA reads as TGTGCCAGCGGACCCGGGACAGGGGGGAATCAGCCCCAGCATTTT.

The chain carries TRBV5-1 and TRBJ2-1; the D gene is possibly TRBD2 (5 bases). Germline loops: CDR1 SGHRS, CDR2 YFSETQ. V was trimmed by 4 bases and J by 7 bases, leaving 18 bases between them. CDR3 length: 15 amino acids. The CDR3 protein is CASSPVPPSGNEQFF. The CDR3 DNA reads TGCGCCAGCAGCCCGGTACCGCCCTCGGGGAATGAGCAGTTCTTC.

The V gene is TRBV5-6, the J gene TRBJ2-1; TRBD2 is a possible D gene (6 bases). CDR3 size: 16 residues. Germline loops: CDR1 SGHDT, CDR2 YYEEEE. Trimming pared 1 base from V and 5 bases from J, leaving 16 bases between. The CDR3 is CASSLLGAGRNNEQFF. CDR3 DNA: TGTGCCAGCAGCTTGTTGGGCGCGGGGCGAAACAATGAGCAGTTCTTC.

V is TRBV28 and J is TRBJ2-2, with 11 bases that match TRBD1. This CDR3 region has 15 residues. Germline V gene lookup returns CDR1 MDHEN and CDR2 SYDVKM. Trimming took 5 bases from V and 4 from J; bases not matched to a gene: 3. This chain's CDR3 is CASSRTGGGTGELFF. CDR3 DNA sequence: TGTGCCAGCAGTCGGACAGGGGGCGGCACCGGGGAGCTGTTTTTT.